One TCR beta chain is described in this entry. The V gene's germline CDR1 is MNHEY and CDR2 SMNVEV (reference sequence). Trimming cost V 2 bases and J 2 bases; bases outside gene matches: 2. The CDR3 is made up of 14 amino acids. The sample belongs to a study of blood T cell repertoires in COVID-19. Sequenced by immunoSEQ multiplex PCR; TCRdb stores in-frame clones only, minus some. The sample shows 200,000 to 250,000 clones, about four fifths of them seen only once. The chain joins TRBV27 to TRBJ1-1, with 7 positions matching TRBD1. Sequences were obtained from PBMCs or T cells enriched from blood (not recorded which). This sequence was found in a woman aged 60-75 years who had recovered from COVID-19. The CDR3 protein is CASSLGQVNTEAFF. The CDR3 bases are TGTGCCAGCAGTTTAGGACAGGTTAACACTGAAGCTTTCTTT.